The rows below give T cell receptor beta chains drawn from one sample of a study of CD8 T cells in ankylosing spondylitis. TCRdb fed the 5' RACE reads into MiXCR, producing one record per CDR3 protein. The repertoire includes around 300,000 distinct CDR3 sequences, around a tenth of them detected once, and roughly 9.5% sits in the top ten. The specimen was blood, either unsorted or a sorted T cell fraction (not recorded which). The receptors originated from a female donor with ankylosing spondylitis or in good health (not recorded which). Both conserved end residues are part of each CDR3. A D gene is named only where the DNA matches it firmly. Only some rows state a clone size, as once, few, many or a class for expanded clones.

D	size	V	J	DNA	CDR3
NA	once	TRBV6-5	TRBJ1-1	TGTGCCAGCAGTTACTCGATAAGGCAGTCGAGGGACACTGAAGCTTTCTTT	CASSYSIRQSRDTEAFF
NA	many	TRBV20-1	TRBJ2-5	TGCAGTGCTAGCCATGGAGAGACCCAGTACTTC	CSASHGETQYF
NA	NA	TRBV12-3/TRBV12-4	TRBJ2-3	TGTGCCAGCAGTCGATCCAGGGCCCCGGTTGGGGGAGATACGCAGTATTTT	CASSRSRAPVGGDTQYF
NA	NA	TRBV5-1	TRBJ2-5	TGCGCCAGCAGCGCGAACCCTCAGGGGAAAGAGACCCAGTACTTC	CASSANPQGKETQYF
TRBD1	NA	TRBV7-2	TRBJ2-7	TGTGCCAGCACGCTGACAGGGTGGTACGAGCAGTACTTC	CASTLTGWYEQYF
NA	many	TRBV10-3	TRBJ2-5	TGTGCCATCAGGAAGGGCTCTCAGGAGACCCAGTACTTC	CAIRKGSQETQYF
NA	many	TRBV7-2	TRBJ1-2	TGTGCCAGCAGCTTGGGGACTTACTATGGCTACACCTTC	CASSLGTYYGYTF
NA	NA	TRBV15	TRBJ2-4	TGTGCCACCAGCAGGGGAAGGACGGGATCCAAAAACATTCAGTACTTC	CATSRGRTGSKNIQYF
TRBD1	many	TRBV20-1	TRBJ2-7	TGCAGTGCTAGGACTCCTGGGACAGTGGACGAGCAGTACTTC	CSARTPGTVDEQYF
NA	many	TRBV10-3	TRBJ1-1	TGTGCCATCAGTGACGGGTCAGGGCGACGTACGGTGAACACTGAAGCTTTCTTT	CAISDGSGRRTVNTEAFF
NA	NA	TRBV5-1	TRBJ1-1	TGCGCCAGCAGCTTGGGAGGAGGCGAAAGCATTGAAGCTTTCTTT	CASSLGGGESIEAFF
TRBD1	many	TRBV5-1	TRBJ1-1	TGCGCCAGCAGCGGGAGGACAGGGAGGAACACTGAAGCTTTCTTT	CASSGRTGRNTEAFF
NA	many	TRBV20-1	TRBJ2-3	TGCAGTGCTGGACCTGGGGGAGATACGCAGTATTTT	CSAGPGGDTQYF
NA	many	TRBV10-3	TRBJ2-7	TGTGCCATCAGTTACAAGGACAACTCCTACGAGCAGTACTTC	CAISYKDNSYEQYF
TRBD1	NA	TRBV20-1	TRBJ1-5	TGCAGCCCAACCGGGACAGGGAATCAGCCCCAGCATTTT	CSPTGTGNQPQHF
NA	NA	TRBV28	TRBJ2-2	TGTGCCAGCAGTTTATGGACTGACACCGGGGAGCTGTTTTTT	CASSLWTDTGELFF
NA	many	TRBV18	TRBJ1-5	TGTGCCAGCTCACCCTCGTCGAATCAGCCCCAGCATTTT	CASSPSSNQPQHF
NA	NA	TRBV19	TRBJ2-3	TGTGCCAGTAGTATACGCGGGAGCACAGATACGCAGTATTTT	CASSIRGSTDTQYF
TRBD1	many	TRBV20-1	TRBJ1-2	TGCAGTGCTAGAGATTTCCCCAGGGGGCTCTCTGGCTACACCTTC	CSARDFPRGLSGYTF
TRBD2	many	TRBV20-1	TRBJ2-1	TGCAGTGCTAGAGATTTTGGGACTAGCGGGAGTGGGGGAGTGGGGGAGCAGTTCTTC	CSARDFGTSGSGGVGEQFF
TRBD1	NA	TRBV29-1	TRBJ1-1	TGCAGCGTCGCGGACAGGGCGAACACTGAAGCTTTCTTT	CSVADRANTEAFF
NA	many	TRBV6-1	TRBJ2-1	TGTGCCAGCACTCCAAGTGGGTATAGCCAGGGAGCCGAGCAGTTCTTC	CASTPSGYSQGAEQFF
NA	many	TRBV9	TRBJ2-1	TGTGCCAGCAGCCCCGAAGGGGGGGCGAACAATGAGCAGTTCTTC	CASSPEGGANNEQFF
NA	many	TRBV7-2	TRBJ2-7	TGTGCCAGCAGCTTAGGTTTTGGGGTTCAGGGCGAGCAGTACTTC	CASSLGFGVQGEQYF
NA	many	TRBV10-2	TRBJ1-5	TGCGCCAGCAGGTTGGGTAGCCCCGGTCAGCCCCAGCATTTT	CASRLGSPGQPQHF
NA	many	TRBV20-1	TRBJ1-2	TGCAGTGCTAGAGGGGGCAGGGTTTCTCTTATCGATGGCTACACCTTC	CSARGGRVSLIDGYTF
NA	many	TRBV7-8	TRBJ2-1	TGTGCCAGCAGCTCCCGTTACAATGAGCAGTTCTTC	CASSSRYNEQFF
NA	many	TRBV7-9	TRBJ2-4	TGTGCCAGCAGCCGAGGATGGGACGCCAAAAACATTCAGTACTTC	CASSRGWDAKNIQYF
NA	many	TRBV20-1	TRBJ2-5	TGCAGTGCTAGAGGTAGCCAAGAGACCCAGTACTTC	CSARGSQETQYF
NA	NA	TRBV7-6	TRBJ1-3	TGTGCCAGCAGCCATCGGAGGAAAGAGGGAAACACCATATATTTT	CASSHRRKEGNTIYF
TRBD1	many	TRBV20-1	TRBJ2-5	TGCAGTGCTAGACAATTAGGGGACAGAAAAAAAGAGACCCAGTACTTC	CSARQLGDRKKETQYF